Here is one T cell receptor beta chain with its context. This entry comes from a study of blood T cell repertoires in COVID-19. Overall study: Sites in the United States, Italy and Spain provided acute and convalescent COVID-19 samples.

Per the authors' pipeline: Reference gene primers were amplified, and this amplification served to estimate nucleated cell counts. This table comes from immunoSEQ multiplex PCR, and its TCRdb copy is limited to in-frame clones, with some not included. D and trimming were read from the DNA, whereas the V and J calls and clone size are those reported in that table. The sample lists 55,000 to 75,000 clones, about four fifths occurring once. The germline CDR1 and CDR2 sequences are SGHDN and FVKESK. The CDR3 consists of 15 residues. Between the trimmed V and J ends, which lost 4 bases and 2 bases, there was a span of 14 bases.

The sequence was collected from a human donor in a cohort sampled during active COVID-19. This rearrangement joins TRBV14 to TRBJ1-2; D gene unclear. Specimen: peripheral blood. In DNA, the CDR3 is TGTGCCAGCAGCCCATATACCGGGATCAACTATGGCTACACCTTC. Its translation is CASSPYTGINYGYTF. Full variable domain (missing parts from reference TRBV14 and TRBJ1-2): EAGVTQFPSHSVIEKGQTVTLRCDPISGHDNLYWYRRVMGKEIKFLLHFVKESKQDESGMPNNRFLAERTGGTYSTLKVQPAELEDSGVYFCASSPYTGINYGYTFGSGTRLTVV.